This T cell receptor (beta chain) was recovered during a study of early T cells in non-severe SARS-CoV-2 infection. This clonotype has just a few counts. The CDR3 length is 19 residues. Germline values: CDR1 SGHVS, CDR2 FNYEAQ. V shed 3 bases and J 2 bases; nucleotides not matched to a gene: 12. In TCRdb, the 5' RACE reads were re-called with MiXCR into one record per CDR3 protein. The data contain some 22,000 distinct CDR3 sequences, 4% to 5% of them singletons. The V gene is TRBV7-6, the J gene TRBJ2-1; the match to TRBD2 covers 11 bases. The sample consisted of whole blood. The receptor comes from an adult who was a healthcare worker with PCR-confirmed SARS-CoV-2 infection or an uninfected control (not recorded which). The CDR3 loop is CASSLTSGTPSLPYNEQFF. The CDR3 DNA reads as TGTGCCAGCAGCTTGACTAGCGGGACACCCAGTCTTCCCTACAATGAGCAGTTCTTC.